Below, one T cell receptor (beta chain) is given with its context. Its antigen is still unknown. Patients were excluded for autoimmune disease history or systemic immunosuppression. The sample comes from a study of OX40 agonist ivuxolimab in advanced cancers. Looked up from germline, CDR1 is MNHEY and CDR2 is SMNVEV (reference sequence). The germline V and J ends were trimmed by 5 bases and 5 bases, with 18 bases remaining between them. CDR3 size: 15 residues. Only in-frame clones appear in the TCRdb table, and some are missing; sequencing was by immunoSEQ multiplex PCR. This sample carries 47,000 or so clones, around 87% of them seen once, and the ten largest clones take around 10%. Study-level findings and limits: Expanded clones tended on average to be more numerous among CD8+ T cells than CD4+. Certain nonresponders likewise exhibited a low normalized T-cell clonal expansion.

This chain uses TRBV27 with TRBJ2-5; D uncertain. The receptor was derived from an adult with an advanced solid tumor such as melanoma, head and neck, liver or kidney cancer. The material was CD4+ or CD8+ T cells sorted from blood, obtained in a trial of the OX40 agonist ivuxolimab. The CDR3 DNA is TGTGCCAGCAGTCCGGAAACCTTCCTTAGGGAGACCCAGTACTTC. Translated: CASSPETFLRETQYF.